The 29 T cell receptor beta chains reported below all come from one sample, sequenced in a study of cytomegalovirus exposure and HLA in healthy donors. 13 Jbeta primers and 60 Vbeta primers were used for the PCR. Using immunoSEQ multiplex PCR, the repertoire was profiled, and TCRdb retains in-frame clones only, with some absent. The table includes approximately 150,000 clones, around 80% detected once. Sequenced sample: PBMCs. These receptors all stem from a female donor in good health and CMV-seronegative.

This chain uses TRBV9 with TRBJ1-1, with 11 positions matching TRBD1. CDR1 is SGDLS and CDR2 is YYNGEE in the germline V gene. The CDR3 is 19 residues long. J gave up 4 bases and V 4 bases, and 18 bases lay outside the gene matches. The CDR3 here is CASSYFTAGTGGDSTEAFF. CDR3 sequence (DNA): TGTGCCAGCAGCTATTTCACCGCGGGGACAGGGGGGGATAGCACTGAAGCTTTCTTT.

DNA for the CDR3: TGTGCCATCAGTGTCGGCAGGGAGGGGGAGACCCAGTACTTC. Translated, it gives CAISVGREGETQYF. This chain uses TRBV10-3 with TRBJ2-5, with TRBD2 matching over 7 bases. The CDR3 covers 14 residues. V dropped 4 bases and J dropped 5; count of bases not matched to a gene: 7. Germline-derived CDR1 and CDR2 are ENHRY and SYGVKD.

This clone showed up just once. V and J are TRBV4-1 and TRBJ2-7; 11 bases align to TRBD1. CDR3 length equals 17 residues. CDR1 is MGHRA, CDR2 YSYEKL, per germline. The junction had 11 bases not matched to a gene; V was cut back by 0 bases and J by 7 bases. The CDR3 here is CASSQEPWTGGWYEQYF. In DNA, the CDR3 is TGCGCCAGCAGCCAAGAGCCGTGGACAGGGGGCTGGTATGAGCAGTACTTC.

The J gene is TRBJ2-1, the V gene TRBV7-8, with 7 bases lining up with TRBD2. The CDR3 is 15 amino acids. J was trimmed by 1 base and V by 8 bases; bases with no gene match: 8. Germline V CDR1 and CDR2: SGHVS, FQNEAQ. Written as DNA, the CDR3 is TGTGCCAGCCGCTCAGGGAGGGGTTCCTACAATGAGCAGTTCTTC. Translated: CASRSGRGSYNEQFF.

This chain uses TRBV7-2 with TRBJ2-7, with 7 positions matching TRBD1. Germline V gene data show CDR1 as SGHTA and CDR2 as FQGNSA. J lost 5 bases, V lost 0 bases, and 7 bases had no gene match. The CDR3 consists of 15 residues. This chain's CDR3 is CASSLATGILHEQYF. The DNA for the CDR3 is TGTGCCAGCAGCTTAGCGACAGGGATACTACACGAGCAGTACTTC.

The chain links TRBV30 to TRBJ1-5; D is possibly TRBD1 (6 bases). The CDR3 length is 14 residues. Trimming shortened V by 2 bases and J by 0 bases, and 8 bases separated the two germline ends. The germline CDR1 and CDR2 sequences are GTSNPN and SVGIG (reference sequence). CDR3 DNA sequence: TGTGCCTGGAGTAGGGGGTATAGCAATCAGCCCCAGCATTTT. The encoded protein is CAWSRGYSNQPQHF.

The CDR3 spells CASSPSSGEKLFF. The CDR3 coding sequence is TGTGCCAGCTCACCATCTTCGGGTGAAAAACTGTTTTTT. The J gene is TRBJ1-4, the V gene TRBV18; D is undetermined. V was trimmed by 2 bases and J by 7 bases, leaving 8 bases between them. The CDR3 runs 13 residues. Germline V gives CDR1 KGHSH, CDR2 LQKENI.

V and J are TRBV7-3 and TRBJ2-2; unclear D gene. The germline gives CDR1 SGHTA, CDR2 FQGTGA. The CDR3 spans 13 residues. The V end lost 5 bases, the J end lost 6 bases, and 10 bases lay between the germline ends. The CDR3 coding sequence is TGTGCCAGCAGCCCCCAGGTGTCCGGGGAGCTGTTTTTT. Protein product: CASSPQVSGELFF.

The rearrangement links TRBV7-2 to TRBJ2-1; D unclear. Germline V gives CDR1 SGHTA, CDR2 FQGNSA. V was cut by 4 bases and J by 6 bases, with 10 bases left in between. There are 13 residues in the CDR3. CDR3 DNA sequence: TGTGCCAGCAGCTCCTATATCGGCAATGAGCAGTTCTTC. This codes for CASSSYIGNEQFF. Based on the CDR3 plus reference TRBV7-2 and TRBJ2-1, the full variable domain is GAGVSQSPSNKVTEKGKDVELRCDPISGHTALYWYRQSLGQGLEFLIYFQGNSAPDKSGLPSDRFSAERTGGSVSTLTIQRTQQEDSAVYLCASSSYIGNEQFFGPGTRLTVL.

As concerns this clone: Different DNA sequences within this sample yield the same CDR3. This chain links TRBV6-5 with TRBJ2-7, with D tentatively TRBD1 (6 bases). Germline CDR1 MNHEY, CDR2 SVGAGI. This CDR3 is built from 14 residues. With 5 bases removed from V and 2 bases from J, the gap between germline ends came to 13 bases. The CDR3: CASSARQGPYEQYF. The CDR3 DNA reads TGTGCCAGCAGTGCACGGCAGGGGCCCTACGAGCAGTACTTC.

The chain employs TRBV6-5 and TRBJ1-2, with 10 nucleotides matching TRBD1. The CDR3 is made up of 15 amino acids. After removal of 2 bases from V and 6 bases from J, the junction contained 6 bases not matched to a gene. Germline-derived CDR1 and CDR2 are MNHEY and SVGAGI. Here the CDR3 reads CASSYAAGQGNGYTF. CDR3 bases: TGTGCCAGCAGTTACGCCGCGGGACAGGGGAATGGCTACACCTTC.

This chain links TRBV7-3 with TRBJ2-7; 9 bases align to TRBD1. The germline V gene encodes CDR1 SGHTA and CDR2 FQGTGA. The CDR3 covers 15 residues. V was clipped by 0 bases and J by 3 bases; unmatched bases: 3. The CDR3 sequence: CASSLTGTGIYEQYF. The DNA for the CDR3 is TGTGCCAGCAGCTTAACTGGGACAGGGATCTACGAGCAGTACTTC.

This rearrangement joins TRBV7-8 to TRBJ1-4; the D is unclear. Trimming took 5 bases from V and 4 from J, leaving 17 bases between them. CDR3 length: 16 residues. The germline gives CDR1 SGHVS, CDR2 FQNEAQ. The CDR3 DNA sequence: TGTGCCAGCAGCCCTAGTCGAGTTCCTTTTAATGAAAAACTGTTTTTT. Its protein product is CASSPSRVPFNEKLFF.

This CDR3 reads CASSQGRQRADQPQHF. The CDR3 region has the DNA TGTGCCAGCAGTCAGGGGCGGCAGAGAGCCGATCAGCCCCAGCATTTT. The gene calls are TRBV28 and TRBJ1-5; perhaps TRBD1 as D (6 bases). The CDR3 is made up of 16 amino acids. With 5 bases removed from V and 5 bases from J, the gap between germline ends came to 19 bases. CDR1 and CDR2 (germline): MDHEN, SYDVKM. Using reference TRBV28 and TRBJ1-5 for the parts outside the CDR3, the full variable domain is DVKVTQSSRYLVKRTGEKVFLECVQDMDHENMFWYRQDPGLGLRLIYFSYDVKMKEKGDIPEGYSVSREKKERFSLILESASTNQTSMYLCASSQGRQRADQPQHFGDGTRLSIL.

Notes on this clone: At one end, the junction sequence differs from germline, possibly due to a read error. The chain links TRBV4-1 to TRBJ2-5; 8 positions match TRBD2. The CDR3 is 16 residues long. Germline CDR1 MGHRA, CDR2 YSYEKL. The CDR3 spells CASSQGFSGEVETQYF. The CDR3, as DNA: TGTGCCAGCAGCCAGGGCTTTAGCGGGGAGGTGGAGACCCAGTACTTC.

The chain recombines TRBV6-1 with TRBJ2-6, with D perhaps matching TRBD2 (5 bases). V lost 0 bases and J 4 bases, leaving 10 bases between the germline ends. Germline V CDR1 and CDR2: MNHNS, SASEGT. This CDR3 is built from 16 residues. This CDR3 is CASSEAPGRGANVLTF. The CDR3 bases are TGTGCCAGCAGTGAAGCTCCGGGGAGAGGGGCCAACGTCCTGACTTTC.

The CDR3 protein is CASSYQGTGGTEAFF. As DNA, the CDR3 is TGTGCCAGCAGTTACCAAGGGACAGGGGGCACTGAAGCTTTCTTT. This chain links TRBV6-5 with TRBJ1-1; 11 bases are shared with TRBD1. Losses at the gene ends were 2 bases for V and 4 bases for J; bases not matched to a gene: 3. The CDR3 loop spans 15 amino acids. From germline, CDR1 is MNHEY and CDR2 SVGAGI.

The table lists this clone with a count of one. The chain joins TRBV30 to TRBJ1-3; TRBD1 matches 7 bases. Germline values: CDR1 GTSNPN, CDR2 SVGIG (reference sequence). V lost 5 bases and J lost 4; bases outside the gene matches: 2. The CDR3 extends over 12 amino acids. CDR3 DNA: TGTGCCTGGGCAGGGGGGGGAAACACCATATATTTT. It specifies CAWAGGGNTIYF.

The chain has TRBV9 and TRBJ2-3; tentatively, D is TRBD2 (6 bases). There are 15 residues in the CDR3. Germline CDR1 is SGDLS and CDR2 is YYNGEE. V was cut by 2 bases and J by 4 bases, with 14 bases left in between. For the CDR3, the DNA is TGTGCCAGCAGCGTCCCGTTGGGCGGGGCAGATACGCAGTATTTT. This encodes CASSVPLGGADTQYF. The whole variable domain, remainder taken from reference TRBV9 and TRBJ2-3, is DSGVTQTPKHLITATGQRVTLRCSPRSGDLSVYWYQQSLDQGLQFLIQYYNGEERAKGNILERFSAQQFPDLHSELNLSSLELGDSALYFCASSVPLGGADTQYFGPGTRLTVL.

The chain carries TRBV7-2 and TRBJ1-2; 8 nucleotides line up with TRBD1. CDR3 length: 15 residues. Germline lookup yields CDR1 SGHTA and CDR2 FQGNSA. Trimming removed 4 bases from V and 5 bases from J; junction bases left unmatched: 9. CDR3 DNA: TGTGCCAGCAGCTCAGCTGGACAGGGTTTTTATGGCTACACCTTC. Its translation is CASSSAGQGFYGYTF.

Comment on this clone: Other nucleotide sequences in the sample specify the same CDR3. The chain has TRBV28 and TRBJ2-7, with D possibly matching TRBD1 (5 bases). CDR3 length: 14 amino acids. V lost 1 base, J lost 2 bases, and 9 bases lay in between. CDR1 and CDR2 (germline): MDHEN, SYDVKM. The CDR3 reads CASSLSRVPYEQYF. For the CDR3, the DNA is TGTGCCAGCAGTTTATCCAGGGTCCCCTACGAGCAGTACTTC.

The chain recombines TRBV7-3 with TRBJ1-1; D is undetermined. There are 13 residues in the CDR3. Germline values: CDR1 SGHTA, CDR2 FQGTGA. Trimming removed 5 bases at V and 4 bases at J, with 11 bases between. CDR3 bases: TGTGCCAGCAGCCCTGCCCGAGGCACTGAAGCTTTCTTT. It specifies CASSPARGTEAFF.

The V and J genes are TRBV27 and TRBJ1-5; D gene ambiguous. Germline V gene sequence: CDR1 MNHEY, CDR2 SMNVEV (reference sequence). This CDR3 spans 14 amino acids. Trimming shortened V by 3 bases and J by 6 bases, and 12 bases separated the two germline ends. The CDR3 spells CASSFSGEGQPQHF. DNA for the CDR3: TGTGCCAGCAGTTTCTCCGGGGAGGGTCAGCCCCAGCATTTT.

V gene TRBV30 combines with J gene TRBJ1-2; TRBD1 matches at 8 bases. This CDR3 has 13 residues. J gave up 6 bases and V 5 bases, and 8 bases lay outside the gene matches. Germline CDR1 and CDR2: GTSNPN and SVGIG (reference sequence). CDR3 sequence reads: CAWARQGRHGYTF. The CDR3 DNA follows: TGTGCCTGGGCCCGACAGGGGAGGCATGGCTACACCTTC.

This sequence joins TRBV7-9 and TRBJ2-7; 7 nucleotides line up with TRBD2. V was clipped by 4 bases and J by 5 bases; unmatched bases: 14. CDR3 size: 16 residues. Germline V gene sequence: CDR1 SEHNR, CDR2 FQNEAQ (reference sequence). CDR3 residues: CASSSFGAGFHDEQYF. Here the CDR3 DNA reads TGTGCCAGCAGCTCCTTCGGAGCGGGATTCCACGACGAGCAGTACTTC.

This clone was observed a handful of times. The CDR3 region is CASSYTLGQGSEAFF. CDR3 coding DNA: TGTGCCAGCAGTTACACCCTAGGGCAGGGCTCTGAAGCTTTCTTT. V is TRBV6-5 and J is TRBJ1-1, with D perhaps matching TRBD1 (5 bases). With 2 bases removed from V and 6 bases from J, the gap between germline ends came to 16 bases. CDR3 length: 15 residues. Per germline, CDR1 MNHEY and CDR2 SVGAGI.

To note about this clone: The same CDR3 is also encoded by other DNA sequences in this sample. The chain is built from TRBV7-9 and TRBJ2-1; perhaps TRBD2 as D (5 bases). The V end lost 1 base, the J end lost 10 bases, and 8 bases lay between the germline ends. The germline V gene encodes CDR1 SEHNR and CDR2 FQNEAQ (reference sequence). CDR3 size: 12 residues. The CDR3 DNA follows: TGTGCCAGCAGCTTAGGCGGGTCCGAGCAGTTCTTC. This sequence encodes CASSLGGSEQFF.

This clone was observed a single time. The chain is built from TRBV5-5 and TRBJ2-1, with a tentative D call TRBD2 (5 bases). The CDR3 contains 14 residues. V lost 2 bases and J 6 bases, leaving 12 bases between the germline ends. Germline V CDR1 and CDR2: SGHKS, YYEKEE (reference sequence). The CDR3 is CASSFRLAANEQFF. Written as DNA, the CDR3 is TGTGCCAGCAGCTTCCGCCTAGCAGCCAATGAGCAGTTCTTC.

This chain joins TRBV6-4 and TRBJ1-6; D is unclear. V lost 4 bases to trimming and J lost 7 bases, with 8 bases between them. The CDR3 sequence is 13 residues long. The V gene's germline CDR1 is MRHNA and CDR2 SNTAGT. The CDR3 protein is CASSAGENSPLHF. CDR3 DNA: TGTGCCAGCAGTGCGGGTGAGAATTCACCCCTCCACTTT.